This TCR beta chain was retrieved from a study of control samples from healthy donors and cancer patients (dated by TCRdb to 2018 to 2021). About this clone itself: Its antigen has not been determined. The record has no base qualities; no much larger clone is one base away.

Relative to germline, V is 4 bases shorter and J is 4 bases shorter, with 5 bases between their ends. Spanning cysteine to phenylalanine, the CDR3 consists of 12 amino acids. The only DNA kept is the CDR3, 36 bases in frame from the first base. Taken from the germline V gene (reference sequence), the CDR1 and CDR2 loops are SGHNT and YYREEE. The library was prepared using the immunoSEQ multiplex PCR assay. TCRdb provides this immuneACCESS table in a form limited to in-frame rearrangements. Some clones are lacking; in checked studies, under half of them reflect an unresolved V gene, and why the rest are absent is not known. In this sample the table shows some 74,000 clones, about 88% of which occur a single time. The ten largest clones capture 5.7% of the sample.

The sequence links TRBV5-4 to TRBJ2-2, with the identity of the D gene unclear. Sequencing was done on a sample of blood. This receptor was taken from a woman between 45 and 60 years old in good health. Here is the DNA: TGTGCCAGCAGCCGACCCACCGGGGAGCTGTTTTTT. Translated, it gives CASSRPTGELFF.